What follows is one T cell receptor beta chain and its context. This CDR3 has 13 amino acids. Trimming pared 2 bases from V and 4 bases from J, leaving 9 bases between. In germline, CDR1 is GTSNPN, CDR2 SVGIG (reference sequence). Sequenced by immunoSEQ multiplex PCR; TCRdb stores in-frame clones only, minus some. The table lists a few hundred thousand clones, roughly 84% of them singletons. This sample is part of a study of blood T cell repertoires in COVID-19. The sequencing input was peripheral blood. The sequence was collected from a man aged 40-49 years with acute or convalescent COVID-19. J is TRBJ1-5 and V is TRBV30, with D unresolved. CDR3 in DNA: TGTGCCTGGAGTTCAGGTACGAATCAGCCCCAGCATTTT. This encodes CAWSSGTNQPQHF. Full variable domain (remainder filled in from reference TRBV30 and TRBJ1-5): SQTIHQWPATLVQPVGSPLSLECTVEGTSNPNLYWYRQAAGRGLQLLFYSVGIGQISSEVPQNLSASRPQDRQFILSSKKLLLSDSGFYLCAWSSGTNQPQHFGDGTRLSIL.